The T cell receptor (beta chain) described here comes from a study of control samples from healthy donors and cancer patients. Assay used: immunoSEQ multiplex PCR; TCRdb lists only in-frame clones, some missing. The sample includes 210,000 or so clones, about 91% of them seen just once. Trimming removed 2 bases at V and 5 bases at J, with 6 bases between. CDR3 length: 13 amino acids. The V gene's germline CDR1 is MNHNY and CDR2 SVGAGI (reference sequence). What was sequenced was blood. The J gene is TRBJ2-2, the V gene TRBV6-6, with TRBD1 as a possible D gene (6 bases). The source of this sequence is a man aged 25-45 years in good health. CDR3 sequence (DNA): TGTGCCAGCAGTTACAGGGGGACCGGGGAGCTGTTTTTT. It codes for CASSYRGTGELFF.